What follows is one TCR beta chain and its context. Its antigen is as yet unknown. Looked up from germline, CDR1 is MGHRA and CDR2 is YSYEKL. The CDR3 consists of 15 residues. V lost 4 bases and J lost 10; bases outside the gene matches: 11. The sample originates from a study of shared clonotypes between healthy human individuals. Points from the study as a whole: Tissue TCR repertoires likely differ from these blood-only repertoires.

The naive CD8 fraction comprised CD45RO-negative cells positively selected for CCR7 and excluded terminally differentiated effector memory CD45RA+ cells. The protocol was immunoSEQ multiplex PCR, while the TCRdb copy is restricted to in-frame clones and leaves out a portion. In the table there are about 2.1 million clones, approximately 94% of which are singletons. Sequencing input: naive CD8+ T cells from PBMCs. The TCR was taken from a man between 18 and 29 years old in good health. Some clones in this sample may be carry-over from other donors' samples. This rearrangement joins TRBV4-1 to TRBJ2-1; TRBD2 agrees at 9 bases. The CDR3 region has the DNA TGCGCCAGCAGCCCTCCTAGCGGGGAAATACGCGAGCAGTTCTTC. It specifies CASSPPSGEIREQFF.